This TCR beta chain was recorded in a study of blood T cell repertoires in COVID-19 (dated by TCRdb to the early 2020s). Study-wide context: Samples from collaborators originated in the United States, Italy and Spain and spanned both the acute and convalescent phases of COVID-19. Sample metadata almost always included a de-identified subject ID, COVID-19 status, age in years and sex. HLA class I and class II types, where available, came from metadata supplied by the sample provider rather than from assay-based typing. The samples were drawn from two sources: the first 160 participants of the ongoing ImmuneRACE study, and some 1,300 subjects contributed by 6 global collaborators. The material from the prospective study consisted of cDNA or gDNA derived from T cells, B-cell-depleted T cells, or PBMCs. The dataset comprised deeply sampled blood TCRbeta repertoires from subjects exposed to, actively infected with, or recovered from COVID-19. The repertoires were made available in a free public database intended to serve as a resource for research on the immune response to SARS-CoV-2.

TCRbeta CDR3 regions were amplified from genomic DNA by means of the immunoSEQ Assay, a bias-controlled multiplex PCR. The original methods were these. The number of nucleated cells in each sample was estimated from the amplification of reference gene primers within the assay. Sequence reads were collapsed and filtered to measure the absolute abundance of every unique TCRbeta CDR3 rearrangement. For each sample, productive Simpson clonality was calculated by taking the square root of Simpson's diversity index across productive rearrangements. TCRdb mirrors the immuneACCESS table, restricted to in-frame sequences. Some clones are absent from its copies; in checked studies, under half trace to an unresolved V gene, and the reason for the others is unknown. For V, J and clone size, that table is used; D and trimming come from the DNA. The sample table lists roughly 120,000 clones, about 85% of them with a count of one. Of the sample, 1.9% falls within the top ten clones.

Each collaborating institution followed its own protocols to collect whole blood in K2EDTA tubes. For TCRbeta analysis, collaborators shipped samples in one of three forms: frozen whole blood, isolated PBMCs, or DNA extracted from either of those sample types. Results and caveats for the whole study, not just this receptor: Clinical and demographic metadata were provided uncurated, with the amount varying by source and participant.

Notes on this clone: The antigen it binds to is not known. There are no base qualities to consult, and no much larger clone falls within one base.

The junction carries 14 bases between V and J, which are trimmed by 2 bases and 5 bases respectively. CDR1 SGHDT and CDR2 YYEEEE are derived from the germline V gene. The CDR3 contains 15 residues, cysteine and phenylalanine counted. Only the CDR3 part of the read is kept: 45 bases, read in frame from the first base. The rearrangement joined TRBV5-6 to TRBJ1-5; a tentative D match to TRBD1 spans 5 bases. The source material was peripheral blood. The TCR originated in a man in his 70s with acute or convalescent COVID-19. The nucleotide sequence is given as TGTGCCAGCAGCTTAAAACAGACAGCCCATCAGCCCCAGCATTTT. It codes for CASSLKQTAHQPQHF.